One sample yielded the 17 T cell receptor beta chains listed below, sequenced in a study of vaccination and CD4 T cells after COVID-19. Sample treatment: roughly 11-day PBMC culture with coronavirus spike peptide pools or control peptides (ViraFEST assay). These receptors' targets are unknown. Researchers used the Oncomine TCR Beta short-read assay to sequence DNA from cultured CD4+ T cells. TCRdb analysed the PCR reads with MiXCR anew, one entry per CDR3 protein. The sample carries roughly 14,000 distinct CDR3 sequences, 40% to 55% recorded once. The sequencing here drew on CD4+ T cells from blood, cultured in vitro, taken before SARS-CoV-2 vaccination. These receptors were obtained from a human donor who had recovered from COVID-19.

This clonotype occurred a few times. This sequence joins TRBV20-1 and TRBJ2-3; 12 bases agree with TRBD2. The V gene's germline CDR1 is DFQATT and CDR2 SNEGSKA (reference sequence). The J segment lost 6 bases and the V segment lost 6 bases, leaving 7 bases of the junction unmatched. There are 14 residues in the CDR3. For the CDR3, the DNA is TGCAGTGCGTGGACTAGCGGGAAGGAGGATACGCAGTATTTT. Protein product: CSAWTSGKEDTQYF.

This clonotype is a singleton in its sample. Germline is not matched at one junction end, which may reflect a read error. The chain carries TRBV7-2 and TRBJ1-2, with D unclear. Germline-derived CDR1 and CDR2 are SGHTA and FQGNSA. The CDR3 length is 13 residues. The DNA for the CDR3 is TGTGCCAGCAGCCGCGGACCCATTTATGGCTACGCCTTC. Amino acid sequence: CASSRGPIYGYAF.

The chain uses TRBV25-1 and TRBJ1-2; 8 nucleotides agree with TRBD1. V lost 1 base, J lost 7 bases, and 11 bases stayed unmatched. This CDR3 has 16 residues. Germline values: CDR1 MGHDK, CDR2 SYGVNS. The CDR3 here is CASSEFGGRGPSGYTF. The DNA of the CDR3 is TGTGCCAGCAGTGAATTCGGGGGCAGGGGGCCAAGTGGCTACACCTTC.

This clonotype was seen more than once but under ten times. V is TRBV7-8 and J is TRBJ1-1; D might be TRBD1 (5 bases). Deletions cut 6 bases from V and 1 base from J, with 12 bases between. The CDR3 has 14 amino acids. The V gene's germline CDR1 is SGHVS and CDR2 FQNEAQ. CDR3 coding DNA: TGTGCCAGCAGTTTATCTGGGGGGAACACTGAAGCTTTCTTT. Protein product: CASSLSGGNTEAFF. The variable domain in full, with the rest retrieved from reference TRBV7-8 and TRBJ1-1, is GAGVSQSPRYKVAKRGQDVALRCDPISGHVSLFWYQQALGQGPEFLTYFQNEAQLDKSGLPSDRFFAERPEGSVSTLKIQRTQQEDSAVYLCASSLSGGNTEAFFGQGTRLTVV.

The genes are TRBV19 and TRBJ2-3, with 7 positions matching TRBD2. The CDR3 sequence is 18 residues long. Germline lookup yields CDR1 LNHDA and CDR2 SQIVND (reference sequence). The junction had 16 bases not matched to a gene; V was cut back by 5 bases and J by 2 bases. The DNA for the CDR3 is TGTGCCAGTAGTCCCCGGGGCGGGGGTAGCGGCATCACAGATACGCAGTATTTT. Translating gives CASSPRGGGSGITDTQYF.

This clonotype has more than one count but fewer than ten. This rearrangement joins TRBV4-2 to TRBJ1-5, with D possibly being TRBD1 (5 bases). This CDR3 spans 16 amino acids. V was trimmed by 0 bases and J by 0 bases, leaving 9 bases between them. In germline, CDR1 is LGHNA, CDR2 YNFKEQ. DNA for the CDR3: TGTGCCAGCAGCCAAGAGGGGGGATTTAGCAATCAGCCCCAGCATTTT. Translating gives CASSQEGGFSNQPQHF.

Only a few counts were recorded for this clonotype. The chain employs TRBV20-1 and TRBJ2-5; either TRBD1 or TRBD2 may fit D (5 bases each). CDR3 size: 13 residues. CDR1 DFQATT and CDR2 SNEGSKA come from the germline V gene (reference sequence). Trimming cost V 2 bases and J 0 bases, with 7 bases left between them. The CDR3 here is CSARPGHQETQYF. The CDR3 DNA sequence: TGCAGTGCTAGACCGGGACACCAAGAGACCCAGTACTTC.

The J gene is TRBJ2-7, the V gene TRBV11-3, with no clear D. The V end lost 5 bases, the J end lost 0 bases, and 5 bases lay between the germline ends. This CDR3 is 12 amino acids long. Germline V lookup: CDR1 SGHNT, CDR2 YENEEA. The CDR3 sequence is CASSPSSYEQYF. CDR3 nucleotide sequence: TGTGCCAGCAGCCCTAGCTCCTACGAGCAGTACTTC.

The rearrangement links TRBV28 to TRBJ1-5; D gene uncertain. Germline values: CDR1 MDHEN, CDR2 SYDVKM. CDR3 length equals 17 residues. V lost 2 bases, J lost 0 bases, and 14 bases lay in between. CDR3 in amino acids: CASSLVRTLYSNQPQHF. The CDR3 bases are TGTGCCAGCAGTTTAGTTAGGACCCTCTATAGCAATCAGCCCCAGCATTTT.

The chain combines TRBV7-2 with TRBJ2-2, with 9 bases matching TRBD1. The CDR3 covers 14 residues. J lost 5 bases, V lost 7 bases, and 5 bases had no gene match. In germline, CDR1 is SGHTA, CDR2 FQGNSA. In DNA form, the CDR3 reads TGTGCCAGCACCAAGACAGGGGGTACCGGGGAGCTGTTTTTT. Protein: CASTKTGGTGELFF.

The chain joins TRBV18 to TRBJ1-6, with 8 bases aligning to TRBD1. Trimming at V came to 3 bases and at J to 6 bases, leaving 7 bases not matched to a gene. The CDR3 totals 16 residues. The germline V gene encodes CDR1 KGHSH and CDR2 LQKENI. CDR3 amino acids: CASSPSRQGPNSPLHF. The CDR3 DNA reads as TGTGCCAGCTCACCTTCCAGACAGGGGCCTAATTCACCCCTCCACTTT.

The chain combines TRBV5-5 with TRBJ1-1; D unclear. Germline values: CDR1 SGHKS, CDR2 YYEKEE (reference sequence). This CDR3 comprises 16 residues. With 3 bases removed from V and 2 bases from J, the gap between germline ends came to 17 bases. The DNA for the CDR3 is TGTGCCAGCAGCTCGGCTGGGTTTGAGGTAAACACTGAAGCTTTCTTT. Amino acids: CASSSAGFEVNTEAFF.

This chain links TRBV6-5 with TRBJ2-7; D not resolved. CDR1 and CDR2 from the germline V gene are MNHEY and SVGAGI. V lost 2 bases to trimming and J lost 5 bases, with 13 bases between them. The CDR3 is made up of 14 amino acids. CDR3 amino acids: CASSYRPKDHEQYF. DNA of the CDR3: TGTGCCAGCAGTTACCGCCCGAAGGACCACGAGCAGTACTTC.

CDR3 sequence (DNA): TGTGCCACCAGCAGAGGGGGGACAGGGGGCACAGATACGCAGTATTTT. Translated: CATSRGGTGGTDTQYF. V is TRBV15 and J is TRBJ2-3, with 10 bases that match TRBD1. The CDR3 is 16 amino acids. The V gene's germline CDR1 is LNHNV and CDR2 YYDKDF (reference sequence). With 1 base clipped from V and 1 base from J, the junction kept 2 bases outside the gene matches.

DNA of the CDR3: TGTGCCAGCGGGGGACAGGGATCCTCCCAGCCCCAGCATTTT. Protein: CASGGQGSSQPQHF. V gene TRBV6-2 or TRBV6-3 combines with J gene TRBJ1-5; 9 nucleotides line up with TRBD1. After removal of 8 bases from V and 7 bases from J, the junction contained 9 bases not matched to a gene. The CDR3 is 14 amino acids. Germline assignment: CDR1 MNHEY and CDR2 SVGEGT.

V gene TRBV10-1 combines with J gene TRBJ1-2, with D unclear. Germline V gene sequence: CDR1 WNHNN, CDR2 SYGVQD (reference sequence). V was cut by 0 bases and J by 8 bases, with 16 bases left in between. The CDR3 totals 15 residues. CDR3 region: CASSESIGSITGYTF. CDR3 sequence (DNA): TGCGCCAGCAGTGAGTCGATAGGCAGCATTACGGGCTACACCTTC.

The V and J genes are TRBV30 and TRBJ1-2; D unresolved. This CDR3 is 13 amino acids long. The V gene's germline CDR1 is GTSNPN and CDR2 SVGIG (reference sequence). V lost 3 bases and J lost 7, with 15 bases in between. CDR3 DNA sequence: TGTGCCTGGAGCGTGGACCGGGGAGCTGGCTACACCTTC. Protein product: CAWSVDRGAGYTF. The entire variable domain, with the rest obtained from reference TRBV30 and TRBJ1-2, is as follows: SQTIHQWPATLVQPVGSPLSLECTVEGTSNPNLYWYRQAAGRGLQLLFYSVGIGQISSEVPQNLSASRPQDRQFILSSKKLLLSDSGFYLCAWSVDRGAGYTFGSGTRLTVV.